The rows below give T cell receptor beta chains drawn from one sample of a study of T cell responses to AZD1222 COVID-19 vaccine. Data came from immunoSEQ multiplex PCR; TCRdb stores just in-frame clones and leaves some out. Seen here are some 150,000 clones, roughly 93% observed once, and the top ten hold just under 2%. The sequencing here drew on peripheral blood, taken 28 days after the second AZD1222 dose. These receptors all come from an adult who received the AZD1222 COVID-19 vaccine. CDR3s leave out the opening cysteine and the closing phenylalanine or tryptophan. A D gene is named only where the DNA matches it firmly. Clone size is stated in some rows and not others, as once, few, many or a class when expanded.

j_gene,d_gene,abundance,v_gene,CDR3aa
TRBJ1-5,.,.,TRBV6-1,ASSEGSVDNQPQH
TRBJ1-1,.,.,TRBV4-1,ASSPGVWANTEAF
TRBJ2-3,.,.,TRBV14,ASSQPGLGSDTQY
TRBJ1-2,.,once,TRBV5-5,ASSLAETGYGYT
TRBJ2-3,.,.,TRBV2,ASSPLRADTQY
TRBJ1-1,.,.,TRBV28,ASSPSRGNTEAF
TRBJ1-6,.,.,TRBV3-1/TRBV3-2,ASSQGLSAGNSPLH
TRBJ2-7,.,.,TRBV6-5,ASSRVYSTTYEQY
TRBJ1-5,.,.,TRBV7-9,ASSLGLSNQPQH
TRBJ1-5,.,.,TRBV5-6,ASSRGLPAQPQH
TRBJ2-3,.,once,TRBV9,ASSVPNTDTQY
TRBJ1-2,.,once,TRBV5-4,ASSLRGMDGYT
TRBJ1-1,.,.,TRBV18,ASSPDAANTEAF
TRBJ1-2,.,.,TRBV7-9,ASSLGQNYGYT
TRBJ2-7,.,once,TRBV10-3,AISDSLREQY